The clone carrying this T cell receptor beta chain appeared many times. CDR1 and CDR2 (germline): SEHNR, FQNEAQ (reference sequence). The germline V and J ends were trimmed by 7 bases and 3 bases, with 18 bases remaining between them. CDR3 size: 16 residues. This sample stems from a study of T cells in Graves' hyperthyroidism and ophthalmopathy. Amplified TCR beta CDR3 regions came from RNA transcripts. HTBI primers drove first-round RT-PCR of the TCR CDR3. One entry per CDR3 protein results from TCRdb running MiXCR on the multiplex PCR reads. The sample includes roughly 400,000 distinct CDR3 sequences, about 14% of them seen just once.

The chain employs TRBV7-9 and TRBJ1-4, with D perhaps matching TRBD1 (5 bases). What was sequenced was blood. This TCR came from a man aged 45 to 65 with Graves' ophthalmopathy. The CDR3: CASTHSGGSANEKLFF. The DNA of the CDR3 is TGTGCCAGCACCCATAGCGGGGGAAGTGCTAATGAAAAACTGTTTTTT.